A selection of T cell receptor beta chains follows, all from one sample in a study of shared clonotypes between healthy human individuals. The protocol was immunoSEQ multiplex PCR, while the TCRdb copy is restricted to in-frame clones and leaves out a portion. This table has about 610,000 clones, 96% appearing once. Sample: naive CD8+ T cells sorted from blood. The origin of the receptors is a woman aged 25-40 years in good health. The CDR3 runs from the conserved cysteine through the conserved F or W. The D gene is left open where the match is weak. Part of the rows lack a size; the others show once, few, many or a class for expanded clones.

V gene: TRBV11-2; D gene: NA; clone size: NA; J gene: TRBJ2-7; CDR3 protein: CASSLPGAYEQYF; CDR3 DNA: TGTGCCAGCAGCTTACCCGGGGCCTACGAGCAGTACTTC
V gene: TRBV12-2; D gene: NA; clone size: NA; J gene: TRBJ1-5; CDR3 protein: CASRLVQPQHF; CDR3 DNA: TGTGCAAGTCGCTTAGTTCAGCCCCAGCATTTT
V gene: TRBV27; D gene: NA; clone size: NA; J gene: TRBJ1-5; CDR3 protein: CASSLKGRQPQHF; CDR3 DNA: TGTGCCAGCAGTTTAAAGGGACGGCAGCCCCAGCATTTT
V gene: TRBV28; D gene: TRBD2; clone size: NA; J gene: TRBJ2-7; CDR3 protein: CASTLVAGTYEQYF; CDR3 DNA: TGTGCCAGCACCCTCGTAGCGGGAACCTACGAGCAGTACTTC
V gene: TRBV6-1; D gene: TRBD1; clone size: NA; J gene: TRBJ2-2; CDR3 protein: CASSEYTQGAGTGELFF; CDR3 DNA: TGTGCCAGCAGTGAATATACTCAGGGGGCTGGCACCGGGGAGCTGTTTTTT
V gene: TRBV13; D gene: NA; clone size: NA; J gene: TRBJ2-5; CDR3 protein: CASSLGIGHPIEETQYF; CDR3 DNA: TGTGCCAGCAGCTTAGGAATTGGGCACCCCATAGAGGAGACCCAGTACTTC
V gene: TRBV6-5; D gene: NA; clone size: NA; J gene: TRBJ1-1; CDR3 protein: CASSYSRVGMNTEAFF; CDR3 DNA: TGTGCCAGCAGTTACTCGAGGGTGGGTATGAACACTGAAGCTTTCTTT
V gene: TRBV6-1; D gene: NA; clone size: NA; J gene: TRBJ2-1; CDR3 protein: CASSEEYGTYNEQFF; CDR3 DNA: TGTGCCAGCAGTGAAGAGTACGGAACCTACAATGAGCAGTTCTTC
V gene: TRBV7-9; D gene: NA; clone size: NA; J gene: TRBJ2-4; CDR3 protein: CASSLVRDIQYF; CDR3 DNA: TGTGCCAGCAGCTTAGTCCGGGACATTCAGTACTTC
V gene: TRBV7-9; D gene: NA; clone size: NA; J gene: TRBJ2-7; CDR3 protein: CASTLGGFYEQYF; CDR3 DNA: TGTGCCAGCACCTTAGGGGGGTTCTACGAGCAGTACTTC
V gene: TRBV28; D gene: TRBD2; clone size: NA; J gene: TRBJ2-7; CDR3 protein: CASSAGTSESYEQYF; CDR3 DNA: TGTGCCAGCAGTGCCGGGACTAGCGAATCCTACGAGCAGTACTTC
V gene: TRBV28; D gene: NA; clone size: NA; J gene: TRBJ1-5; CDR3 protein: CASSLSSNQPQHF; CDR3 DNA: TGTGCCAGCAGTTTATCAAGCAATCAGCCCCAGCATTTT
V gene: TRBV5-5; D gene: TRBD2; clone size: NA; J gene: TRBJ2-7; CDR3 protein: CASRPTSGGSYEQYF; CDR3 DNA: TGTGCCAGCAGGCCTACTAGCGGGGGCTCCTACGAGCAGTACTTC
V gene: TRBV5-8; D gene: TRBD2; clone size: NA; J gene: TRBJ2-3; CDR3 protein: CASSRTSGTLDTQYF; CDR3 DNA: TGTGCCAGCAGCCGGACTAGCGGGACGCTAGATACGCAGTATTTT
V gene: TRBV6-6; D gene: NA; clone size: NA; J gene: TRBJ1-1; CDR3 protein: CASSHWAIGAEAFF; CDR3 DNA: TGTGCCAGCAGCCACTGGGCGATCGGGGCTGAAGCTTTCTTT
V gene: TRBV27; D gene: NA; clone size: once; J gene: TRBJ1-1; CDR3 protein: CASSPRYVGREAFF; CDR3 DNA: TGTGCCAGCAGCCCCCGCTATGTGGGGCGTGAAGCTTTCTTT
V gene: TRBV21-1; D gene: NA; clone size: many; J gene: TRBJ2-7; CDR3 protein: CASGNGQREGREQYF; CDR3 DNA: TGTGCCAGCGGGAATGGCCAGCGGGAGGGCCGCGAGCAGTACTTC
V gene: TRBV5-1; D gene: NA; clone size: NA; J gene: TRBJ2-7; CDR3 protein: CASTIGGIGGYEQYF; CDR3 DNA: TGCGCCAGCACAATTGGGGGCATTGGGGGATACGAGCAGTACTTC
V gene: TRBV29-1; D gene: NA; clone size: NA; J gene: TRBJ1-2; CDR3 protein: CSVEDMGGPGYGYTF; CDR3 DNA: TGCAGCGTTGAAGATATGGGGGGCCCGGGCTATGGCTACACCTTC
V gene: TRBV19; D gene: NA; clone size: NA; J gene: TRBJ1-1; CDR3 protein: CASSVAGTPSMNTEAFF; CDR3 DNA: TGTGCCAGTAGTGTAGCCGGGACCCCCTCGATGAACACTGAAGCTTTCTTT
V gene: TRBV13; D gene: NA; clone size: NA; J gene: TRBJ2-3; CDR3 protein: CASSLRGPSSTDTQYF; CDR3 DNA: TGTGCCAGCAGCTTAAGGGGTCCTTCTAGCACAGATACGCAGTATTTT
V gene: TRBV5-6; D gene: NA; clone size: NA; J gene: TRBJ1-6; CDR3 protein: CASSLAGVSPLHF; CDR3 DNA: TGTGCCAGCAGCTTGGCGGGGGTGTCACCCCTCCACTTT
V gene: TRBV7-9; D gene: TRBD2; clone size: NA; J gene: TRBJ2-1; CDR3 protein: CASSPSGKKDEQFF; CDR3 DNA: TGTGCCAGCAGCCCTAGCGGGAAAAAGGATGAGCAGTTCTTC
V gene: TRBV19; D gene: NA; clone size: NA; J gene: TRBJ2-1; CDR3 protein: CASSIDDGYGNEQFF; CDR3 DNA: TGTGCCAGTAGTATAGATGATGGCTACGGCAATGAGCAGTTCTTC
V gene: TRBV7-9; D gene: NA; clone size: NA; J gene: TRBJ2-2; CDR3 protein: CASSPARENTGELFF; CDR3 DNA: TGTGCCAGCAGCCCCGCGCGGGAGAACACCGGGGAGCTGTTTTTT
V gene: TRBV4-1; D gene: NA; clone size: once; J gene: TRBJ2-5; CDR3 protein: CASSQDLGQETQYF; CDR3 DNA: TGCGCCAGCAGCCAAGATCTCGGTCAAGAGACCCAGTACTTC
V gene: TRBV7-8; D gene: NA; clone size: NA; J gene: TRBJ2-7; CDR3 protein: CASSFSQYLDYEQYF; CDR3 DNA: TGTGCCAGCAGCTTTAGTCAGTATCTAGACTACGAGCAGTACTTC
V gene: TRBV2; D gene: TRBD1; clone size: once; J gene: TRBJ1-5; CDR3 protein: CASSEAIPGQDYSNQPQHF; CDR3 DNA: TGTGCCAGCAGTGAAGCAATTCCGGGACAGGACTATAGCAATCAGCCCCAGCATTTT
V gene: TRBV4-1; D gene: NA; clone size: NA; J gene: TRBJ2-1; CDR3 protein: CASSLTGYNEQFF; CDR3 DNA: TGCGCCAGCAGCCTGACGGGTTACAATGAGCAGTTCTTC
V gene: TRBV28; D gene: TRBD1; clone size: NA; J gene: TRBJ2-7; CDR3 protein: CASSLLGGQYEQYF; CDR3 DNA: TGTGCCAGCAGTTTGTTAGGGGGCCAGTACGAGCAGTACTTC
V gene: TRBV27; D gene: TRBD2; clone size: NA; J gene: TRBJ2-1; CDR3 protein: CASTSGGSYNEQFF; CDR3 DNA: TGTGCCAGCACCAGCGGGGGCTCCTACAATGAGCAGTTCTTC
V gene: TRBV6-1; D gene: NA; clone size: NA; J gene: TRBJ2-7; CDR3 protein: CASFDYEQYF; CDR3 DNA: TGTGCCAGCTTCGACTACGAGCAGTACTTC
V gene: TRBV29-1; D gene: NA; clone size: NA; J gene: TRBJ2-3; CDR3 protein: CSVVGETDTQYF; CDR3 DNA: TGCAGCGTTGTCGGGGAGACAGATACGCAGTATTTT
V gene: TRBV4-1; D gene: NA; clone size: NA; J gene: TRBJ1-5; CDR3 protein: CASSQEGQGYQPQHF; CDR3 DNA: TGCGCCAGCAGCCAAGAAGGGCAGGGATATCAGCCCCAGCATTTT
V gene: TRBV9; D gene: TRBD2; clone size: NA; J gene: TRBJ2-1; CDR3 protein: CASSLDSKGTSGRSYNEQFF; CDR3 DNA: TGTGCCAGCAGCCTTGACTCAAAAGGGACTAGCGGGCGCTCCTACAATGAGCAGTTCTTC
V gene: TRBV28; D gene: TRBD2; clone size: NA; J gene: TRBJ2-5; CDR3 protein: CASSPRTSGSMETQYF; CDR3 DNA: TGTGCCAGCAGTCCGAGGACTAGCGGGAGTATGGAGACCCAGTACTTC
V gene: TRBV13; D gene: NA; clone size: once; J gene: TRBJ1-1; CDR3 protein: CASSLVGRSLNTEAFF; CDR3 DNA: TGTGCCAGCAGCTTAGTCGGGAGGTCGTTGAACACTGAAGCTTTCTTT
V gene: TRBV28; D gene: NA; clone size: NA; J gene: TRBJ1-2; CDR3 protein: CASSPSGGSRAWRYTF; CDR3 DNA: TGTGCCAGCAGTCCCTCGGGGGGGTCTAGGGCCTGGCGCTACACCTTC
V gene: TRBV5-5; D gene: TRBD2; clone size: NA; J gene: TRBJ2-7; CDR3 protein: CASSLWGLAGSYEQYF; CDR3 DNA: TGTGCCAGCAGCTTGTGGGGACTAGCGGGCTCCTACGAGCAGTACTTC
V gene: TRBV27; D gene: NA; clone size: NA; J gene: TRBJ2-3; CDR3 protein: CASSPRTEVTDTQYF; CDR3 DNA: TGTGCCAGCAGCCCCCGGACAGAAGTGACGGATACGCAGTATTTT
V gene: TRBV5-1; D gene: NA; clone size: NA; J gene: TRBJ2-7; CDR3 protein: CASSLQRTEPHEQYF; CDR3 DNA: TGCGCCAGCAGCTTGCAACGGACAGAACCTCACGAGCAGTACTTC
V gene: TRBV4-1; D gene: NA; clone size: NA; J gene: TRBJ2-3; CDR3 protein: CASSQRRGNPTDTQYF; CDR3 DNA: TGCGCCAGCAGCCAACGCAGGGGAAACCCCACAGATACGCAGTATTTT
V gene: TRBV7-9; D gene: TRBD1; clone size: NA; J gene: TRBJ1-5; CDR3 protein: CAVTPGGLSNQPQHF; CDR3 DNA: TGTGCCGTAACCCCAGGGGGGCTTAGCAATCAGCCCCAGCATTTT
V gene: TRBV4-1; D gene: NA; clone size: once; J gene: TRBJ1-2; CDR3 protein: CASSQDRGSDYGYTF; CDR3 DNA: TGCGCCAGCAGCCAAGATCGGGGGAGCGACTATGGCTACACCTTC
V gene: TRBV11-2; D gene: NA; clone size: NA; J gene: TRBJ2-3; CDR3 protein: CASSSPGRAPTDTQYF; CDR3 DNA: TGTGCCAGCAGCTCGCCCGGACGGGCCCCCACAGATACGCAGTATTTT
V gene: TRBV7-9; D gene: NA; clone size: NA; J gene: TRBJ2-1; CDR3 protein: CASTAGNEQFF; CDR3 DNA: TGTGCCAGCACCGCAGGGAATGAGCAGTTCTTC
V gene: TRBV5-1; D gene: NA; clone size: once; J gene: TRBJ2-3; CDR3 protein: CASSLDPSTDTQYF; CDR3 DNA: TGCGCCAGCAGCTTGGATCCTAGTACAGATACGCAGTATTTT
V gene: TRBV29-1; D gene: NA; clone size: NA; J gene: TRBJ1-1; CDR3 protein: CSVEDIRAKGAFF; CDR3 DNA: TGCAGCGTTGAAGATATCAGGGCGAAGGGGGCTTTCTTT
V gene: TRBV7-5; D gene: NA; clone size: NA; J gene: TRBJ2-1; CDR3 protein: CVRRSGVPFF; CDR3 DNA: TGTGTCAGAAGGAGTGGGGTTCCGTTCTTC
V gene: TRBV2; D gene: TRBD1; clone size: NA; J gene: TRBJ2-7; CDR3 protein: CASSGTGVGYEQYF; CDR3 DNA: TGTGCCAGCAGTGGTACAGGGGTTGGATACGAGCAGTACTTC
V gene: TRBV27; D gene: NA; clone size: NA; J gene: TRBJ2-5; CDR3 protein: CASSLPDEAQYF; CDR3 DNA: TGTGCCAGCAGTTTACCCGATGAGGCCCAGTACTTC
V gene: TRBV4-1; D gene: NA; clone size: once; J gene: TRBJ2-1; CDR3 protein: CASSQFGARNFYNEQFF; CDR3 DNA: TGCGCCAGCAGCCAATTCGGAGCGAGAAACTTCTACAATGAGCAGTTCTTC
V gene: TRBV2; D gene: NA; clone size: once; J gene: TRBJ1-1; CDR3 protein: CASSPGIEAFF; CDR3 DNA: TGTGCCAGCAGTCCGGGGATTGAAGCTTTCTTT
V gene: TRBV19; D gene: NA; clone size: NA; J gene: TRBJ1-1; CDR3 protein: CASSILPGGKGTEAFF; CDR3 DNA: TGTGCCAGTAGTATTCTTCCCGGGGGGAAGGGCACTGAAGCTTTCTTT
V gene: TRBV11-2; D gene: NA; clone size: NA; J gene: TRBJ1-5; CDR3 protein: CASSWDSNQPQHF; CDR3 DNA: TGTGCCAGCAGCTGGGATAGCAATCAGCCCCAGCATTTT
V gene: TRBV27; D gene: NA; clone size: NA; J gene: TRBJ1-4; CDR3 protein: CASSSNLFSEKLFF; CDR3 DNA: TGTGCCAGCAGTTCGAACCTTTTCAGTGAAAAACTGTTTTTT
V gene: TRBV30; D gene: NA; clone size: NA; J gene: TRBJ2-2; CDR3 protein: CAWYSDTGELFF; CDR3 DNA: TGTGCCTGGTATTCGGACACCGGGGAGCTGTTTTTT
V gene: TRBV2; D gene: TRBD1; clone size: NA; J gene: TRBJ2-1; CDR3 protein: CASSHVDRGGSGQFF; CDR3 DNA: TGTGCCAGCAGTCACGTGGACAGGGGAGGTTCGGGGCAGTTCTTC
V gene: TRBV11-3; D gene: NA; clone size: NA; J gene: TRBJ2-3; CDR3 protein: CASSSSSDTQYF; CDR3 DNA: TGTGCCAGCAGCTCCTCGTCGGATACGCAGTATTTT
V gene: TRBV15; D gene: NA; clone size: NA; J gene: TRBJ2-5; CDR3 protein: CATSRDVTAETQYF; CDR3 DNA: TGTGCCACCAGCAGAGATGTTACAGCGGAGACCCAGTACTTC